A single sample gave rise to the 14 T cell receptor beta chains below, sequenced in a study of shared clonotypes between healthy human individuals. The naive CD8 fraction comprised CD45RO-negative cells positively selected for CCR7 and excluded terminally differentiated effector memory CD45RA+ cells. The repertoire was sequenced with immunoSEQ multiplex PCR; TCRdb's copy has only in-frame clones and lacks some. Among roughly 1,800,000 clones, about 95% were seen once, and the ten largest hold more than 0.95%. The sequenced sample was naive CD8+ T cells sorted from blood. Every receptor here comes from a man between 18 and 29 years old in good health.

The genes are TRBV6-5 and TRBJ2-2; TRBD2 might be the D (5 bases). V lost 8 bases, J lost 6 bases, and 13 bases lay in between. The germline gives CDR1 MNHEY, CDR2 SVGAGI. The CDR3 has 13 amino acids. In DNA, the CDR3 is TGTGCCAGCCTAGCTACGATGGCCGGGGAGCTGTTTTTT. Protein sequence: CASLATMAGELFF.

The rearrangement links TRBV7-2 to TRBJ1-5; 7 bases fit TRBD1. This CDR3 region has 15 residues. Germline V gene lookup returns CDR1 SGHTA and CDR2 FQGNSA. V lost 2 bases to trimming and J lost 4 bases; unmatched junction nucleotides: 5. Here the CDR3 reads CASSLRDSSNQPQHF. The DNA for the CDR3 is TGTGCCAGCAGCTTAAGGGACAGCTCGAATCAGCCCCAGCATTTT.

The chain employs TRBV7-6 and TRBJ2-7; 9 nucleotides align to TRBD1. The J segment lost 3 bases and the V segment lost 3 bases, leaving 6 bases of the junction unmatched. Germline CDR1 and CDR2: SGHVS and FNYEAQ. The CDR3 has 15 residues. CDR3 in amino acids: CASSLRTGEFYEQYF. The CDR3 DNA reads TGTGCCAGCAGCTTGCGGACAGGGGAATTCTACGAGCAGTACTTC.

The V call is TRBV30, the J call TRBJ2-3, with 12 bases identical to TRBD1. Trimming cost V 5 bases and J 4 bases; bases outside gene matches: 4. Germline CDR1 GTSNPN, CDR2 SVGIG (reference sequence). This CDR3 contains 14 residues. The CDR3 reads CAWDGTGGADTQYF. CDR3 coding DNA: TGTGCCTGGGACGGGACAGGGGGCGCAGATACGCAGTATTTT.

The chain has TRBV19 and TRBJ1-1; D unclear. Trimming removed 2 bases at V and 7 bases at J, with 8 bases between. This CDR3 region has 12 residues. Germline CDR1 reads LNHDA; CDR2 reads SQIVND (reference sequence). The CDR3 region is CASSISSLEAFF. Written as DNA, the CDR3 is TGTGCCAGTAGTATATCGTCTCTTGAAGCTTTCTTT.

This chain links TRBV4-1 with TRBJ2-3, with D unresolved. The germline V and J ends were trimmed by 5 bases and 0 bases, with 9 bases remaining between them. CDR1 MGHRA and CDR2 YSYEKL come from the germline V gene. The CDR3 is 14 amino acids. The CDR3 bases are TGCGCCAGCAGCGTCAGAGATAGCACAGATACGCAGTATTTT. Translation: CASSVRDSTDTQYF.

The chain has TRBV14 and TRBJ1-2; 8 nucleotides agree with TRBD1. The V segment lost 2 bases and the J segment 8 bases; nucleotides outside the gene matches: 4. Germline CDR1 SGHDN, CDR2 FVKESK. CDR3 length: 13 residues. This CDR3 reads CASSQMTGVGYTF. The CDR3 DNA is TGTGCCAGCAGCCAAATGACAGGGGTGGGCTACACCTTC.

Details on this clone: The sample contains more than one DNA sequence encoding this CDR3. The CDR3 DNA is TGTGCCAGCAGTTTGAACAGCAACACTGAAGCTTTCTTT. Residues: CASSLNSNTEAFF. This chain connects TRBV28 to TRBJ1-1, with unresolved D. This CDR3 is built from 13 residues. Trimming took off 3 bases at V and 2 bases at J, with 7 bases between the two ends. Germline CDR1 is MDHEN and CDR2 is SYDVKM.

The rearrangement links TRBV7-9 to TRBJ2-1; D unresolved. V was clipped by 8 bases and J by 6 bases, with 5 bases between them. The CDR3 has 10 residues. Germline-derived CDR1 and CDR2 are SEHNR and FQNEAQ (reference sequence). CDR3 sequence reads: CASASNEQFF. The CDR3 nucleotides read TGTGCCAGCGCCTCCAATGAGCAGTTCTTC.

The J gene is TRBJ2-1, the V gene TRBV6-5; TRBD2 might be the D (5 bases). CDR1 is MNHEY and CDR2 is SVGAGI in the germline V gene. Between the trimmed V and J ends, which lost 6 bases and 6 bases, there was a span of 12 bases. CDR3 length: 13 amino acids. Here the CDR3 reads CASSGLPGNEQFF. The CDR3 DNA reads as TGTGCCAGCAGCGGACTTCCTGGCAATGAGCAGTTCTTC.

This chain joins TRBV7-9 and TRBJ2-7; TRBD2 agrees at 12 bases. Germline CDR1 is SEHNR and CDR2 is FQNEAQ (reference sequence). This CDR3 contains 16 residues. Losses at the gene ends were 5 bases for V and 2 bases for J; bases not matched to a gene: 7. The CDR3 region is CASSPRTSGTPYEQYF. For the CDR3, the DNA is TGTGCCAGCAGCCCCCGGACTAGCGGGACCCCCTACGAGCAGTACTTC.

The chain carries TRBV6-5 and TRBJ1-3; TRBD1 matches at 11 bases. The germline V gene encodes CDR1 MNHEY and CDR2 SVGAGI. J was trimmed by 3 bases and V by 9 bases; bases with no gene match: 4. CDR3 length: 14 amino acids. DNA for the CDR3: TGTGCCAGTTCGGACAGGGGGCTTGGAAACACCATATATTTT. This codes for CASSDRGLGNTIYF.

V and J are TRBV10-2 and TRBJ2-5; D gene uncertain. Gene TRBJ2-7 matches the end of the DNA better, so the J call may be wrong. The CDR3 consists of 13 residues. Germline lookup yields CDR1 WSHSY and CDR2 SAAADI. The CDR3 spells CASSYELVYEQYF. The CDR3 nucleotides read TGCGCCAGCAGTTACGAGCTAGTCTACGAGCAGTACTTC.

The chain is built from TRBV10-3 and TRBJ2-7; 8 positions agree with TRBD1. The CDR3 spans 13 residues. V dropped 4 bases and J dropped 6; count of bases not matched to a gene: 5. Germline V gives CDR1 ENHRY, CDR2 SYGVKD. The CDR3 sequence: CAISATGDGEQYF. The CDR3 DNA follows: TGTGCCATCAGTGCGACAGGGGATGGCGAGCAGTACTTC.